This entry lists 5 T cell receptor beta chains sequenced from one sample in a study of shared clonotypes between healthy human individuals. Profiled with immunoSEQ multiplex PCR; TCRdb holds only in-frame clones, not every one. Among over 700,000 clones, approximately 72% were seen once, and the ten largest hold under 2%. The sample was memory CD4+ T cells sorted from blood. This sample's subset: CD45RA-negative fraction. The receptors derive from a woman aged 25 to 39 in good health.

The V gene is TRBV6-1, the J gene TRBJ1-2; 8 positions agree with TRBD1. Germline values: CDR1 MNHNS, CDR2 SASEGT. The CDR3 has 15 amino acids. J lost 7 bases, V lost 4 bases, and 11 bases had no gene match. The CDR3 spells CASSAQGEITGGYTF. The DNA of the CDR3 is TGTGCCAGCAGTGCACAGGGGGAAATCACGGGTGGCTACACCTTC.

This chain joins TRBV5-1 and TRBJ2-1; D not resolved. Trimming stripped 0 bases from V and 3 bases from J, with 10 bases between. The CDR3 loop spans 15 amino acids. Germline CDR1 SGHRS, CDR2 YFSETQ. In nucleotides, the CDR3 is TGCGCCAGCAGCTTGGCTTCCCAACTCTACAATGAGCAGTTCTTC. It codes for CASSLASQLYNEQFF. Combining the CDR3 with reference TRBV5-1 and TRBJ2-1 gives the whole variable domain KAGVTQTPRYLIKTRGQQVTLSCSPISGHRSVSWYQQTPGQGLQFLFEYFSETQRNKGNFPGRFSGRQFSNSRSEMNVSTLELGDSALYLCASSLASQLYNEQFFGPGTRLTVL.

CDR3 residues: CASSGLGIPYEQYF. DNA for the CDR3: TGTGCCAGCAGCGGACTCGGGATTCCCTACGAGCAGTACTTC. This chain connects TRBV7-2 to TRBJ2-7, with D perhaps TRBD2 (5 bases). V was clipped by 5 bases and J by 2 bases, with 13 bases between them. CDR3 length equals 14 residues. The germline V gene encodes CDR1 SGHTA and CDR2 FQGNSA.

This clone was seen only a few times. This chain links TRBV2 with TRBJ2-7; possibly TRBD2 for D (6 bases). CDR1 is SNHLY, CDR2 FYNNEI, per germline. Trimming stripped 2 bases from V and 7 bases from J, with 18 bases between. The CDR3 totals 15 residues. The CDR3 DNA reads as TGTGCCAGCAGTGAATGGTCGGCGGGGTCCAGGGAGCAGTACTTC. Protein sequence: CASSEWSAGSREQYF. Full variable domain (rest looked up from reference TRBV2 and TRBJ2-7): EPEVTQTPSHQVTQMGQEVILRCVPISNHLYFYWYRQILGQKVEFLVSFYNNEISEKSEIFDDQFSVERPDGSNFTLKIRSTKLEDSAMYFCASSEWSAGSREQYFGPGTRLTVT.

This chain joins TRBV7-8 and TRBJ2-5, with a tentative D call TRBD2 (6 bases). V gave up 4 bases and J gave up 9 bases, with 12 bases separating them. The CDR3 extends over 12 amino acids. The germline V gene encodes CDR1 SGHVS and CDR2 FQNEAQ. This CDR3 is CASSSYGGAQYF. In nucleotides, the CDR3 is TGTGCCAGCAGCTCTTACGGCGGGGCCCAGTACTTC.